These 22 T cell receptor beta chains were sequenced from one sample in a study of CD8+ T cells in alopecia areata. As to treatment: oral pan-JAK inhibitor, 5-10 mg twice daily. Extraction of RNA preceded its reverse transcription into cDNA, which served as the sequencing template. Generated by immunoSEQ multiplex PCR, the TCRdb table keeps only in-frame clones and is missing some. The sample carries hundreds of thousands of clones, 58% recorded once. The sequencing used CD4+ T cells sorted from blood, collected at week 24, from a patient treated with tofacitinib. These receptors were taken from a human donor with alopecia areata.

V is TRBV2 and J is TRBJ1-2, with D perhaps matching TRBD1 (5 bases). The CDR3 has 14 amino acids. CDR1 is SNHLY and CDR2 is FYNNEI in the germline V gene. V was trimmed by 0 bases and J by 4 bases, leaving 9 bases between them. The CDR3 DNA follows: TGTGCCAGCAGTGAAGCAGGGGAGGTCTATGGCTACACCTTC. As protein: CASSEAGEVYGYTF. Drawing the rest from reference TRBV2 and TRBJ1-2, the complete variable domain is EPEVTQTPSHQVTQMGQEVILRCVPISNHLYFYWYRQILGQKVEFLVSFYNNEISEKSEIFDDQFSVERPDGSNFTLKIRSTKLEDSAMYFCASSEAGEVYGYTFGSGTRLTVV.

This clone was detected ten times or more. The chain combines TRBV5-1 with TRBJ2-4; 7 bases align to TRBD1. Losses at the gene ends were 0 bases for V and 8 bases for J; bases not matched to a gene: 2. Germline values: CDR1 SGHRS, CDR2 YFSETQ. The CDR3 runs 13 residues. Here the CDR3 reads CASSLGTGDIQYF. CDR3 nucleotide sequence: TGCGCCAGCAGCTTGGGGACAGGAGACATTCAGTACTTC.

The V gene is TRBV13, the J gene TRBJ2-6, with D unresolved. Germline CDR1 PRHDT, CDR2 FYEKMQ (reference sequence). V was shortened by 5 bases and J by 13 bases, with 12 bases between the two germline ends. The CDR3 is 12 residues long. The CDR3 sequence: CASSGYSRVLTF. As DNA, the CDR3 is TGTGCCAGCAGCGGCTACTCCAGAGTCCTGACTTTC.

A word on this clone: Other DNA sequences in this specimen translate into the identical CDR3. The chain employs TRBV28 and TRBJ2-5; weak D call: TRBD1 (5 bases). Trimming took off 5 bases at V and 1 base at J, with 8 bases between the two ends. The CDR3 has 13 residues. Germline lookup yields CDR1 MDHEN and CDR2 SYDVKM. CDR3 sequence: CASSEGVQETQYF. The CDR3 region has the DNA TGTGCCAGCAGTGAAGGGGTCCAAGAGACCCAGTACTTC.

This sequence joins TRBV27 and TRBJ1-1; no definite D call. The V end lost 2 bases, the J end lost 3 bases, and 7 bases lay between the germline ends. The germline gives CDR1 MNHEY, CDR2 SMNVEV (reference sequence). There are 13 residues in the CDR3. In DNA form, the CDR3 reads TGTGCCAGCAGTTTAGGTGTTTACACTGAAGCTTTCTTT. This codes for CASSLGVYTEAFF.

This chain uses TRBV30 with TRBJ1-1, with D unresolved. In germline, CDR1 is GTSNPN, CDR2 SVGIG (reference sequence). This CDR3 contains 13 residues. Trimming took off 2 bases at V and 0 bases at J, with 7 bases between the two ends. CDR3 protein: CAWSREVNTEAFF. The DNA for the CDR3 is TGTGCCTGGAGTAGGGAAGTGAACACTGAAGCTTTCTTT. The full variable domain, completed using reference TRBV30 and TRBJ1-1, is SQTIHQWPATLVQPVGSPLSLECTVEGTSNPNLYWYRQAAGRGLQLLFYSVGIGQISSEVPQNLSASRPQDRQFILSSKKLLLSDSGFYLCAWSREVNTEAFFGQGTRLTVV.

V usage is TRBV29-1 and J usage is TRBJ2-1; the D gene is possibly TRBD2 (7 bases). With 6 bases removed from V and 14 bases from J, the gap between germline ends came to 17 bases. Germline CDR1 SQVTM, CDR2 ANQGSEA. This CDR3 has 11 amino acids. This CDR3 is CSVESQGREFF. CDR3 coding DNA: TGCAGCGTCGAGTCTCAGGGGAGGGAGTTCTTC.

The V gene is TRBV7-6, the J gene TRBJ2-1; D unresolved. Germline-derived CDR1 and CDR2 are SGHVS and FNYEAQ. Trimming pared 2 bases from V and 8 bases from J, leaving 16 bases between. The CDR3 totals 15 residues. Written as DNA, the CDR3 is TGTGCCAGCAGCTTAATACACGAGGTTGGCGATGAGCAGTTCTTC. This codes for CASSLIHEVGDEQFF.

The chain is built from TRBV15 and TRBJ2-1; TRBD2 agrees at 7 bases. The CDR3 is 16 amino acids. J was trimmed by 3 bases and V by 1 base; bases with no gene match: 6. CDR1 is LNHNV, CDR2 YYDKDF, per germline (reference sequence). The CDR3 sequence: CATSRASGADYNEQFF. Written as DNA, the CDR3 is TGTGCCACCAGCAGAGCGAGCGGGGCAGACTACAATGAGCAGTTCTTC.

This chain uses TRBV9 with TRBJ1-1; D gene uncertain. The CDR3 is made up of 13 amino acids. V was pared by 1 base and J by 1 base, with 5 bases between. The germline V gene has CDR1 SGDLS and CDR2 YYNGEE. In DNA form, the CDR3 reads TGTGCCAGCAGCGTAATAGGGAACACTGAAGCTTTCTTT. Translating it yields CASSVIGNTEAFF.

Only a few counts were recorded for this clone. V gene TRBV5-1 combines with J gene TRBJ2-7, with D possibly being TRBD1 (6 bases). Trimming took off 1 base at V and 5 bases at J, with 13 bases between the two ends. The V gene's germline CDR1 is SGHRS and CDR2 YFSETQ. The CDR3 spans 14 residues. The CDR3 sequence is CASSLIAGDHEQYF. The CDR3 DNA sequence: TGCGCCAGCAGCTTGATAGCAGGGGACCACGAGCAGTACTTC.

The CDR3 DNA sequence: TGTGCCAGCAGCGCTAGGACAGGCAATCAGCCCCAGCATTTT. Residues: CASSARTGNQPQHF. This chain uses TRBV11-2 with TRBJ1-5; a weak D match, TRBD1 (6 bases). The germline gives CDR1 SGHAT, CDR2 FQNNGV. This CDR3 has 14 residues. Trimming took off 5 bases at V and 2 bases at J, with 10 bases between the two ends.

This clone appeared a few times. The chain is built from TRBV28 and TRBJ2-4; D gene uncertain. V was shortened by 5 bases and J by 3 bases, with 8 bases between the two germline ends. This CDR3 is 13 amino acids long. The germline CDR1 and CDR2 sequences are MDHEN and SYDVKM. CDR3 protein: CASSPHFKNIQYF. The CDR3 nucleotides read TGTGCCAGCAGTCCCCACTTCAAAAACATTCAGTACTTC.

This chain connects TRBV5-6 to TRBJ1-6; D not certain. The CDR3 is 16 amino acids. In germline, CDR1 is SGHDT, CDR2 YYEEEE. V lost 0 bases, J lost 5 bases, and 12 bases lay in between. The CDR3, as DNA: TGTGCCAGCAGCTTGGCCTTCGGTTCAGATAATTCACCCCTCCACTTT. As protein: CASSLAFGSDNSPLHF.

The chain is built from TRBV29-1 and TRBJ1-6; D gene ambiguous. Looked up from germline, CDR1 is SQVTM and CDR2 is ANQGSEA. V was trimmed by 1 base and J by 6 bases, leaving 4 bases between them. This CDR3 is 12 amino acids long. CDR3 DNA sequence: TGCAGCGTTGAAGCGGGTAATTCACCCCTCCACTTT. This encodes CSVEAGNSPLHF.

The rearrangement uses TRBV12-5 and TRBJ1-6; D call uncertain. The CDR3 is made up of 13 amino acids. Germline CDR1 reads LGHNT; CDR2 reads FRNRAP. The V end was cut by 6 bases, the J end by 5 bases, with 8 bases between. This chain's CDR3 is CASGSYDNSPLHF. In DNA form, the CDR3 reads TGTGCTAGTGGCTCCTACGATAATTCACCCCTCCACTTT. Full variable domain (outside the CDR3, taken from reference TRBV12-5 and TRBJ1-6): DARVTQTPRHKVTEMGQEVTMRCQPILGHNTVFWYRQTMMQGLELLAYFRNRAPLDDSGMPKDRFSAEMPDATLATLKIQPSEPRDSAVYFCASGSYDNSPLHFGNGTRLTVT.

The chain links TRBV9 to TRBJ1-2, with a weak D call TRBD1 (6 bases). Germline CDR1 is SGDLS and CDR2 is YYNGEE. CDR3 length: 18 residues. The V end lost 4 bases, the J end lost 5 bases, and 27 bases lay between the germline ends. CDR3 in DNA: TGTGCCAGCAGCAACGGGCGGGTCCCTTTTAACAGGGAGTATGGCTACACCTTC. As protein: CASSNGRVPFNREYGYTF.

The V call is TRBV4-1, the J call TRBJ2-1, with 7 bases fitting TRBD1. V dropped 4 bases and J dropped 9; count of bases not matched to a gene: 0. CDR1 and CDR2 from the germline V gene are MGHRA and YSYEKL. The CDR3 runs 11 residues. The CDR3 coding sequence is TGCGCCAGCAGCCGACAGGGTGAGCAGTTCTTC. Protein product: CASSRQGEQFF.

The rearrangement uses TRBV18 and TRBJ2-7; no clear D. Trimming removed 3 bases at V and 0 bases at J, with 6 bases between. CDR1 and CDR2 from the germline V gene are KGHSH and LQKENI. CDR3 length: 13 residues. In DNA, the CDR3 is TGTGCCAGCTCACCGCGTAGCTCCTACGAGCAGTACTTC. Its protein is CASSPRSSYEQYF.

V and J are TRBV29-1 and TRBJ2-7, with unresolved D. CDR1 and CDR2 (germline): SQVTM, ANQGSEA. The V end lost 4 bases, the J end lost 2 bases, and 12 bases lay between the germline ends. There are 13 residues in the CDR3. In DNA form, the CDR3 reads TGCAGCGTTGTGGCGCCAAACACCTACGAGCAGTACTTC. Translating it yields CSVVAPNTYEQYF.

To note about this clone: A read error may account for a junction end that differs from germline. CDR3 loop: CASSLATSGVNF. DNA for the CDR3: TGTGCCAGCAGCTTAGCTACTAGCGGGGTGAACTTC. This rearrangement joins TRBV7-9 to TRBJ2-7; 10 bases align to TRBD2. CDR1 SEHNR and CDR2 FQNEAQ come from the germline V gene (reference sequence). This CDR3 has 12 amino acids.

J is TRBJ2-5 and V is TRBV5-4; 12 bases agree with TRBD2. The trim removed 5 bases at V and 0 bases at J, leaving 8 bases unmatched. The length of the CDR3 is 17 residues. Germline assignment: CDR1 SGHNT and CDR2 YYREEE (reference sequence). DNA of the CDR3: TGTGCCAGCAGTGGGCTAGCGGGGGGGTCGTACCAAGAGACCCAGTACTTC. This sequence encodes CASSGLAGGSYQETQYF.